Presented here are 6 T cell receptor beta chains from one specimen sequenced in a study of T cells in Graves' hyperthyroidism and ophthalmopathy. The source material, RNA transcripts, was used to amplify TCR beta CDR3 regions. Primed by the HTBI set, a first-round RT-PCR was run on the TCR CDR3. From the multiplex PCR reads, TCRdb called clonotypes with MiXCR, one entry per CDR3 protein. The data contain hundreds of thousands of distinct CDR3 sequences, around 14% of them singletons. Sequencing used blood. The receptors derive from a young woman with Graves' hyperthyroidism.

There are a few counts of this clonotype. The chain has TRBV20-1 and TRBJ1-2; D remains ambiguous. Germline V gene lookup returns CDR1 DFQATT and CDR2 SNEGSKA (reference sequence). The CDR3 covers 12 residues. V was pared by 6 bases and J by 3 bases, with 11 bases between. The CDR3 protein is CSAMGEDYGYTF. In nucleotides, the CDR3 is TGCAGTGCCATGGGCGAAGACTATGGCTACACCTTC.

This clonotype was observed many times. The V call is TRBV28, the J call TRBJ2-2, with TRBD1 identical over 9 bases. Germline V CDR1 and CDR2: MDHEN, SYDVKM. Trimming took 7 bases from V and 4 from J; bases not matched to a gene: 10. This CDR3 is built from 16 residues. The CDR3 protein is CASTQPRDRATGELFF. The CDR3 bases are TGTGCCAGCACCCAGCCACGGGACAGGGCCACCGGGGAGCTGTTTTTT.

This clonotype was recorded at least ten times. The V call is TRBV3-1, the J call TRBJ2-1, with TRBD2 matching 13 bases. The CDR3 length is 13 residues. V was clipped by 8 bases and J by 12 bases; unmatched bases: 7. Germline V gene lookup returns CDR1 LGHDT and CDR2 YNNKEL (reference sequence). The DNA for the CDR3 is TGTGCCAGCGAACTAGCGGGGGGGCCACGGCAGTTCTTC. This gives the protein CASELAGGPRQFF.

This clonotype was detected ten times or more. The gene calls are TRBV6-1 and TRBJ1-1, with 9 positions matching TRBD1. CDR1 MNHNS and CDR2 SASEGT come from the germline V gene. Trimming removed 4 bases from V and 5 bases from J; junction bases left unmatched: 8. The CDR3 covers 15 residues. The CDR3 protein is CASSALQGASTEAFF. In DNA form, the CDR3 reads TGTGCCAGCAGTGCGCTACAGGGGGCGTCGACTGAAGCTTTCTTT.

This clonotype was counted at least ten times. This chain connects TRBV18 to TRBJ1-2, with 7 bases identical to TRBD1. V was clipped by 2 bases and J by 5 bases; unmatched bases: 2. The germline V gene encodes CDR1 KGHSH and CDR2 LQKENI. The CDR3 loop spans 13 amino acids. The CDR3 DNA follows: TGTGCCAGCTCACCAGCGACAGGGTATGGCTACACCTTC. Translating gives CASSPATGYGYTF.

In its sample, this clonotype was seen many times. This rearrangement joins TRBV6-1 to TRBJ2-7, with TRBD1 identical over 10 bases. The length of the CDR3 is 13 residues. The junction had 4 bases not matched to a gene; V was cut back by 5 bases and J by 6 bases. Germline V CDR1 and CDR2: MNHNS, SASEGT. CDR3 loop: CASSRQGAGEQYF. In nucleotides, the CDR3 is TGTGCCAGCAGTAGACAGGGGGCCGGCGAGCAGTACTTC.